This TCR beta chain was sequenced in a study of blood T cell repertoires in COVID-19. In the study overall: The samples span acute and convalescent COVID-19 from the United States, Italy and Spain. Sources were T cells, B-cell-depleted T cells, or PBMCs; the material itself was cDNA or gDNA.

V lost 4 bases, J lost 0 bases, and 9 bases lay in between. Looked up from germline, CDR1 is SQVTM and CDR2 is ANQGSEA. This CDR3 contains 13 residues. The table came from immunoSEQ multiplex PCR; TCRdb's copy has only in-frame clones and leaves some out. The table includes about 50,000 clones, 86% detected once. The sequencing input was peripheral blood. The V and J genes are TRBV29-1 and TRBJ1-1; D unclear. This sequence originates from a human donor in a cohort sampled during active COVID-19. The CDR3 region is CSVGVRMNTEAFF. The CDR3 coding sequence is TGCAGCGTTGGTGTCAGGATGAACACTGAAGCTTTCTTT.